This T cell receptor (beta chain) was recorded in a study of CD8 T cells in ankylosing spondylitis. J lost 12 bases, V lost 2 bases, and 7 bases had no gene match. The CDR3 runs 13 residues. Germline V gives CDR1 SNHLY, CDR2 FYNNEI. Study-wide results and limits: Among TCR beta sequences, a motif of under 10 highly homologous variants appeared characteristic of ankylosing spondylitis blood.

On this clonotype: Its antigen remains unknown.

TCRdb reanalysed the 5' RACE reads using MiXCR and keeps one entry per CDR3 protein. The sample has 400,000 to 450,000 distinct CDR3 sequences, 17% seen once; the top ten hold over 1%. The sample taken for sequencing was blood, either unsorted or a sorted T cell fraction (not recorded which). The chain has TRBV2 and TRBJ2-1, with 7 bases lining up with TRBD2. The TCR sequence derives from a male donor with ankylosing spondylitis. CDR3 in DNA: TGTGCCAGCAGTGAACGGCGGGGGTGGAGGCAGTTCTTC. Protein: CASSERRGWRQFF.